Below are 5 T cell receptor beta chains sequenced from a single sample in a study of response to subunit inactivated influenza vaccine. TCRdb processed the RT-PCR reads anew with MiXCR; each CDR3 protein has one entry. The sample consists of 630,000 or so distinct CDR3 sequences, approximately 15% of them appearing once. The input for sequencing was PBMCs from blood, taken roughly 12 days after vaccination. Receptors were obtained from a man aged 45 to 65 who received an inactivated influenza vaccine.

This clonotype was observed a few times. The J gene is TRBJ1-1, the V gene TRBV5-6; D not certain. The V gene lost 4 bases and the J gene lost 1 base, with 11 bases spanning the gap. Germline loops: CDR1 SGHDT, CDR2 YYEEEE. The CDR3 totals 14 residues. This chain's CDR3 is CASSPGIRNTEAFF. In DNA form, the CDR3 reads TGTGCCAGCAGCCCAGGAATTCGGAACACTGAAGCTTTCTTT.

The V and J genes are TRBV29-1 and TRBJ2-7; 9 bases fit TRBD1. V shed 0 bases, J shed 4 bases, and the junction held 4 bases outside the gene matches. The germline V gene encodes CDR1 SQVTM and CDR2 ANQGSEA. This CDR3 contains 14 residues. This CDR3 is CSVEDDGQGYEQYF. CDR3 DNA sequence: TGCAGCGTTGAAGATGATGGACAGGGGTACGAGCAGTACTTC.

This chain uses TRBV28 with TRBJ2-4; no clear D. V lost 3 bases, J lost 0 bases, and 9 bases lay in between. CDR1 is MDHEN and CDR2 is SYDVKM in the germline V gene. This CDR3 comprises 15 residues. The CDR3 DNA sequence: TGTGCCAGCAGTTTCGAGGTCATAGCCAAAAACATTCAGTACTTC. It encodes CASSFEVIAKNIQYF.

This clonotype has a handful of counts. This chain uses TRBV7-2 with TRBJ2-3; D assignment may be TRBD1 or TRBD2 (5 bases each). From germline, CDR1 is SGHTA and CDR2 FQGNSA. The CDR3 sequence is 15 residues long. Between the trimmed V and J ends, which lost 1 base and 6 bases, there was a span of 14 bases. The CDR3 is CASSLEGWGGDTQYF. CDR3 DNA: TGTGCCAGCAGCTTAGAAGGGTGGGGCGGGGATACGCAGTATTTT.

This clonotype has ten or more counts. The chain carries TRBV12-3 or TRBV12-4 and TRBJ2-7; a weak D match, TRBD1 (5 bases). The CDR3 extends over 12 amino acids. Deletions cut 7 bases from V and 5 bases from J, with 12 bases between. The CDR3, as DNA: TGTGCCAGCAAATGGGGCGTCAACGAGCAGTACTTC. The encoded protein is CASKWGVNEQYF.